A selection of T cell receptor beta chains follows, all from one sample in a study of blood T cell repertoires in COVID-19. Using immunoSEQ multiplex PCR, the repertoire was profiled, and TCRdb retains in-frame clones only, with some absent. The sample carries 35,000 to 55,000 clones, roughly 86% recorded once. Sequences were obtained from peripheral blood. The receptors derive from a human donor in a cohort sampled during active COVID-19. The CDR3 runs from the conserved cysteine through the conserved F or W. The order of the fields is CDR3 length, D gene, J gene, clone size, V gene, CDR3 DNA, CDR3 protein. A D gene is named only where the DNA matches it firmly. Part of the rows lack a size; the others show once, few, many or a class for expanded clones.

len: 13; d_gene: -; j_gene: TRBJ1-3; abundance: -; v_gene: TRBV12-3/TRBV12-4; CDR3nt: TGTGCCAGCACCAAAACTTCTGGAAACACCATATATTTT; CDR3aa: CASTKTSGNTIYF
len: 17; d_gene: TRBD2; j_gene: TRBJ2-5; abundance: -; v_gene: TRBV6-2/TRBV6-3; CDR3nt: TGTGCCAGCAGTTCGGGTCGGCGGGGGGTCTTCGGGGAGACCCAGTACTTC; CDR3aa: CASSSGRRGVFGETQYF
len: 14; d_gene: -; j_gene: TRBJ2-2; abundance: -; v_gene: TRBV7-3; CDR3nt: TGTGCCAGCAGCTTGGGCCAGAACACCGGGGAGCTGTTTTTT; CDR3aa: CASSLGQNTGELFF
len: 17; d_gene: -; j_gene: TRBJ2-6; abundance: -; v_gene: TRBV27; CDR3nt: TGTGCCAGCAGTTCCGGTGGGGGGTACTCTGGGGCCAACGTCCTGACTTTC; CDR3aa: CASSSGGGYSGANVLTF
len: 12; d_gene: TRBD2; j_gene: TRBJ2-7; abundance: -; v_gene: TRBV7-2; CDR3nt: TGTGCCAGCAGCCCAGGGAGGGTAGGGCAGTACTTC; CDR3aa: CASSPGRVGQYF
len: 14; d_gene: TRBD2; j_gene: TRBJ2-7; abundance: -; v_gene: TRBV6-2/TRBV6-3; CDR3nt: TGTGCCAGCAGTCCACTAGCGGGGCGCTACGAGCAGTACTTC; CDR3aa: CASSPLAGRYEQYF
len: 15; d_gene: -; j_gene: TRBJ2-7; abundance: -; v_gene: TRBV5-1; CDR3nt: TGCGCCAGCAGCTTGCCCCAGGGGGGTACCTACGAGCAGTACTTC; CDR3aa: CASSLPQGGTYEQYF
len: 16; d_gene: TRBD1; j_gene: TRBJ1-2; abundance: -; v_gene: TRBV4-1; CDR3nt: TGCGCCAGCAGCCAAGTAGGCAGGGGGCCCTCGGGTGGCTACACCTTC; CDR3aa: CASSQVGRGPSGGYTF
len: 15; d_gene: -; j_gene: TRBJ2-7; abundance: -; v_gene: TRBV4-3; CDR3nt: TGCGCCAGCAGCCACCTTACAGGGAACTCCTACGAGCAGTACTTC; CDR3aa: CASSHLTGNSYEQYF
len: 15; d_gene: -; j_gene: TRBJ1-5; abundance: -; v_gene: TRBV18; CDR3nt: TGTGCCAGCTCAAAGGACAGAGGTAGCAATCAGCCCCAGCATTTT; CDR3aa: CASSKDRGSNQPQHF
len: 13; d_gene: -; j_gene: TRBJ1-6; abundance: few; v_gene: TRBV4-1; CDR3nt: TGCGCCAGCAGCCAAGAAGGGGATTCACCCCTCCACTTT; CDR3aa: CASSQEGDSPLHF
len: 15; d_gene: -; j_gene: TRBJ1-5; abundance: -; v_gene: TRBV12-5; CDR3nt: TGTGCTAGTGGGGCAACGGGGGTTAGCAATCAGCCCCAGCATTTT; CDR3aa: CASGATGVSNQPQHF
len: 13; d_gene: -; j_gene: TRBJ2-7; abundance: -; v_gene: TRBV3-1/TRBV3-2; CDR3nt: TGTGCCAGCAGCCCCCTCGCGGGGCACGAGCAGTACTTC; CDR3aa: CASSPLAGHEQYF
len: 14; d_gene: -; j_gene: TRBJ1-2; abundance: -; v_gene: TRBV5-4; CDR3nt: TGTGCCAGCAGCTTGCAACAGACCCTCTATGGCTACACCTTC; CDR3aa: CASSLQQTLYGYTF
len: 16; d_gene: TRBD2; j_gene: TRBJ2-5; abundance: -; v_gene: TRBV6-2/TRBV6-3; CDR3nt: TGTGCCAGCAGTTTTCTAGCGGGGGGCCCAGAAGAGACCCAGTACTTC; CDR3aa: CASSFLAGGPEETQYF
len: 15; d_gene: -; j_gene: TRBJ1-5; abundance: -; v_gene: TRBV5-6; CDR3nt: TGTGCCAGCAGCTTGGGGGGACTCAAATATCAGCCCCAGCATTTT; CDR3aa: CASSLGGLKYQPQHF
len: 15; d_gene: -; j_gene: TRBJ1-5; abundance: -; v_gene: TRBV27; CDR3nt: TGTGCCAGCAGTTTATATCCCGGTGGCAATCAGCCCCAGCATTTT; CDR3aa: CASSLYPGGNQPQHF
len: 15; d_gene: TRBD2; j_gene: TRBJ2-1; abundance: -; v_gene: TRBV18; CDR3nt: TGTGCCAGCTCTCGTAGCGGGGGGTCTGACAATGAGCAGTTCTTC; CDR3aa: CASSRSGGSDNEQFF
len: 14; d_gene: -; j_gene: TRBJ1-4; abundance: -; v_gene: TRBV5-1; CDR3nt: TGCGCCAGCAGCCTCGACAGGTATAATGAAAAACTGTTTTTT; CDR3aa: CASSLDRYNEKLFF
len: 15; d_gene: -; j_gene: TRBJ2-3; abundance: -; v_gene: TRBV19; CDR3nt: TGTGCCAGTAGTCCCCCCCAGACTGGCACAGATACGCAGTATTTT; CDR3aa: CASSPPQTGTDTQYF
len: 14; d_gene: -; j_gene: TRBJ2-2; abundance: -; v_gene: TRBV5-1; CDR3nt: TGCGCCAGCAGCTTGTCCGAGAGAACCGGGGAGCTGTTTTTT; CDR3aa: CASSLSERTGELFF
len: 16; d_gene: TRBD1; j_gene: TRBJ1-4; abundance: -; v_gene: TRBV10-3; CDR3nt: TGTGCCACCTCATCAGGGGGCCCCTTGACTAATGAAAAACTGTTTTTT; CDR3aa: CATSSGGPLTNEKLFF
len: 13; d_gene: -; j_gene: TRBJ1-3; abundance: once; v_gene: TRBV7-3; CDR3nt: TGTGCCAGCAGCCCCCCCAGTGGAAACACCATATATTTT; CDR3aa: CASSPPSGNTIYF
len: 14; d_gene: TRBD1; j_gene: TRBJ2-2; abundance: -; v_gene: TRBV2; CDR3nt: TGTGCCAGCACAGGGCAGGGGGCAATTGGGGAGCTGTTTTTT; CDR3aa: CASTGQGAIGELFF
len: 15; d_gene: -; j_gene: TRBJ2-2; abundance: -; v_gene: TRBV18; CDR3nt: TGTGCCAGCTCACCGCTGCAGGGGAACACCGGGGAGCTGTTTTTT; CDR3aa: CASSPLQGNTGELFF
len: 14; d_gene: -; j_gene: TRBJ2-5; abundance: -; v_gene: TRBV18; CDR3nt: TGTGCCAGCTCACCACCGGGGGCCCAAGAGACCCAGTACTTC; CDR3aa: CASSPPGAQETQYF
len: 14; d_gene: -; j_gene: TRBJ1-3; abundance: -; v_gene: TRBV6-5; CDR3nt: TGTGCCAGCTCGGGGGGGTCCTCTGGAAACACCATATATTTT; CDR3aa: CASSGGSSGNTIYF
len: 14; d_gene: TRBD1; j_gene: TRBJ1-5; abundance: -; v_gene: TRBV6-6; CDR3nt: TGTGCCAGCGTGGGACAGGGTCTTACCCAGCCCCAGCATTTT; CDR3aa: CASVGQGLTQPQHF
len: 16; d_gene: -; j_gene: TRBJ1-4; abundance: -; v_gene: TRBV6-1; CDR3nt: TGTGCCAGCAGTGAATTACGAGGACAGACTAATGAAAAACTGTTTTTT; CDR3aa: CASSELRGQTNEKLFF
len: 13; d_gene: -; j_gene: TRBJ2-3; abundance: -; v_gene: TRBV29-1; CDR3nt: TGCAGCGTCGAAGGGTCACAAGGGGGTACGCAGTATTTT; CDR3aa: CSVEGSQGGTQYF
len: 13; d_gene: -; j_gene: TRBJ2-1; abundance: -; v_gene: TRBV27; CDR3nt: TGTGCCAGCAAGGGGGGGTGGTGGAATGAGCAGTTCTTC; CDR3aa: CASKGGWWNEQFF
len: 16; d_gene: TRBD1; j_gene: TRBJ2-4; abundance: -; v_gene: TRBV7-3; CDR3nt: TGTGCCAGCAGCTTAAACCCAGGGGGCTCTCGGGACATTCAGTACTTC; CDR3aa: CASSLNPGGSRDIQYF
len: 12; d_gene: -; j_gene: TRBJ1-3; abundance: -; v_gene: TRBV6-6; CDR3nt: TGTGCCAGCAGCACTACCGGAAACACCATATATTTT; CDR3aa: CASSTTGNTIYF
len: 18; d_gene: TRBD2; j_gene: TRBJ2-3; abundance: -; v_gene: TRBV4-3; CDR3nt: TGCGCCAGCAGCCAAGGGCATAGCGGGGGGGCAAGCACAGATACGCAGTATTTT; CDR3aa: CASSQGHSGGASTDTQYF
len: 14; d_gene: TRBD1; j_gene: TRBJ1-1; abundance: -; v_gene: TRBV27; CDR3nt: TGTGCCAGCAGTTTACTGACAGGGGGCACTGAAGCTTTCTTT; CDR3aa: CASSLLTGGTEAFF
len: 16; d_gene: TRBD1; j_gene: TRBJ1-5; abundance: -; v_gene: TRBV7-8; CDR3nt: TGTGCCAGCAGTTACCGGGACAGGGCTCCCAATCAGCCCCAGCATTTT; CDR3aa: CASSYRDRAPNQPQHF